Listed below are T cell receptor beta chains from one sample, sequenced in a study of blood T cell repertoires in COVID-19. Profiled with immunoSEQ multiplex PCR; TCRdb holds only in-frame clones, not every one. Here the sample spans about 83,000 clones, around 88% being singletons. The sequenced sample was peripheral blood. All receptors derive from a man in his forties or fifties with active COVID-19. Both conserved end residues are trimmed from each CDR3. The order of the fields is J gene, V gene, D gene, CDR3 protein. A D gene is named only where the DNA matches it firmly.

j_gene: TRBJ2-5; v_gene: TRBV11-3; d_gene: TRBD2; CDR3aa: ASSLRLGGAETQY
j_gene: TRBJ2-1; v_gene: TRBV27; d_gene: TRBD2; CDR3aa: ASSLWIAGGNYNEQF
j_gene: TRBJ2-1; v_gene: TRBV3-1/TRBV3-2; d_gene: TRBD2; CDR3aa: ASSQETGTNVNEQF
j_gene: TRBJ2-3; v_gene: TRBV14; d_gene: .; CDR3aa: ASSHGSAGTDTQY
j_gene: TRBJ2-7; v_gene: TRBV6-5; d_gene: .; CDR3aa: ASSYPGQPYEQY
j_gene: TRBJ2-7; v_gene: TRBV10-3; d_gene: TRBD2; CDR3aa: AIRGDYSDPYEQY
j_gene: TRBJ1-2; v_gene: TRBV4-3; d_gene: .; CDR3aa: ASSRPNYGYT
j_gene: TRBJ1-1; v_gene: TRBV6-5; d_gene: .; CDR3aa: ASSSVYQSGAEAF
j_gene: TRBJ2-5; v_gene: TRBV5-1; d_gene: .; CDR3aa: ASSLEVAFQETQY
j_gene: TRBJ1-3; v_gene: TRBV28; d_gene: .; CDR3aa: ASSLSQAYSGNTIY
j_gene: TRBJ1-6; v_gene: TRBV28; d_gene: TRBD1; CDR3aa: ASSRPRQGSSPLH